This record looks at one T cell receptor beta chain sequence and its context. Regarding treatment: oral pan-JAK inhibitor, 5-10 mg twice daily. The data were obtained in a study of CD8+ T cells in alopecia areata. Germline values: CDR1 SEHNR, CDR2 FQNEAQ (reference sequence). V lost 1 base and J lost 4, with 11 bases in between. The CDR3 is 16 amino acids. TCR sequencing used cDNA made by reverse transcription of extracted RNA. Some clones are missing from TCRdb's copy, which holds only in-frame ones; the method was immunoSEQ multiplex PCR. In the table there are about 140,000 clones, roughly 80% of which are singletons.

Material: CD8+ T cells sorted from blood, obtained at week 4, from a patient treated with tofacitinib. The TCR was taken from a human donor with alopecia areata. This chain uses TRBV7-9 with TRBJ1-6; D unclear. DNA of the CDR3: TGTGCCAGCAGCTTAGGAGGACTGGTGTATAATTCACCCCTCCACTTT. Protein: CASSLGGLVYNSPLHF.